This T cell receptor beta chain was sequenced for a study of identical twins. Broader study findings: Insertions were fewer in abundant cord blood beta clonotypes, whereas memory repertoires showed none of this pattern. Recombination models fit unrelated individuals' TCR alpha sharing but underestimated twins'.

The cDNA had a unique molecular identifier and a template-switch universal primer site. TCRdb independently ran MiXCR on the 5' RACE reads; one entry per CDR3 protein. The sample lists hundreds of thousands of distinct CDR3 sequences; about 9.4% were seen once. Deletions cut 7 bases from V and 3 bases from J, with 9 bases between. Per germline, CDR1 MNHEY and CDR2 SMNVEV (reference sequence). The CDR3 totals 12 residues. All donors comprised healthy Caucasians. This clonotype was seen repeatedly, ten times or more. As yet, its antigen is unknown. This same sample was also part of a study on yellow fever vaccine responses in identical twins.

This chain connects TRBV27 to TRBJ1-1, with D possibly TRBD1 on 5 matching bases. The sequence came from a woman aged 18 to 35 in good health. Source material: PBMCs. Here the CDR3 reads CASIGGDTEAFF. The CDR3 DNA sequence: TGTGCCAGCATTGGAGGGGACACTGAAGCTTTCTTT.